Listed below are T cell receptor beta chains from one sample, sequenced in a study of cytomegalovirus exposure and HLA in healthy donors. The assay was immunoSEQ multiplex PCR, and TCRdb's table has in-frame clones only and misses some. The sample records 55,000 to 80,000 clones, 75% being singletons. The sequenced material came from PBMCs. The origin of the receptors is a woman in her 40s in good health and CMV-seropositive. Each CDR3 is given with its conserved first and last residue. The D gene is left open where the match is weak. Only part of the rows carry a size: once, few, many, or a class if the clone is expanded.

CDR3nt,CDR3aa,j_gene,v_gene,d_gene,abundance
TGTGCCAGCAGCCCCCGTCCCGGGACAGGGGGGAGGACTGAAGCTTTCTTT,CASSPRPGTGGRTEAFF,TRBJ1-1,TRBV7-8,TRBD1,.
TGCGCCAGCAGTGTAGACGGGGGGAGCAATGAGCAGTTCTTC,CASSVDGGSNEQFF,TRBJ2-1,TRBV10-2,TRBD2,.
TGTGCCAGCAGCTTAGACTCCTCCTGGGAGCAGTACTTC,CASSLDSSWEQYF,TRBJ2-5,TRBV7-9,.,once
TGCGCCAGCAGCTTTGGACAGAACTATGGCTACACCTTC,CASSFGQNYGYTF,TRBJ1-2,TRBV5-1,.,.
TGTGCCAGCAGTTTCGGGACTAGCTTTTACGAGCAGTACTTC,CASSFGTSFYEQYF,TRBJ2-7,TRBV27,TRBD2,.
TGTGCCAGCACCGGGACAGCGTCCCCGAACACTGAAGCTTTCTTT,CASTGTASPNTEAFF,TRBJ1-1,TRBV9,TRBD1,once
TGTGCCAGCGAGACAGGAGGCCAGCCCCAGCATTTT,CASETGGQPQHF,TRBJ1-5,TRBV19,.,.
TGTGCCATCAGCGATACTAGCGGGGGGGCGGGTGAGCAGTTCTTC,CAISDTSGGAGEQFF,TRBJ2-1,TRBV10-3,TRBD2,.
TGCGCCAGCAGCTTGGCCGGGTCCGGGACAGGGGAGACCCAGTACTTC,CASSLAGSGTGETQYF,TRBJ2-5,TRBV5-1,TRBD1,.
TGTGCCAGCAGCTTGCAAGCGGGGACCCTCACAGATACGCAGTATTTT,CASSLQAGTLTDTQYF,TRBJ2-3,TRBV7-4,TRBD2,.
TGTGCCAGCAAAGCGACAGGGAAGACCTACGAGCAGTACTTC,CASKATGKTYEQYF,TRBJ2-7,TRBV13,TRBD1,.
TGCGCCAGCAGCCAAGATTGGGGGGGAGGGGGTGAAAAACTGTTTTTT,CASSQDWGGGGEKLFF,TRBJ1-4,TRBV4-3,.,few
TGTGCCAGCAGTTACTTGCCAGGAGGAATCTACGAGCAGTACTTC,CASSYLPGGIYEQYF,TRBJ2-7,TRBV6-5,.,few
TGTGCCAGCAGCCAGACAGGGCACAATCAGCCCCAGCATTTT,CASSQTGHNQPQHF,TRBJ1-5,TRBV11-2,TRBD1,.
TGTGCCACCAGCTACGGGATGAACACTGAAGCTTTCTTT,CATSYGMNTEAFF,TRBJ1-1,TRBV15,.,.
TGTGCCAGCAGCTTAGGTCAGGTTAATGAAAAACTGTTTTTT,CASSLGQVNEKLFF,TRBJ1-4,TRBV7-2,.,.
TGTGCCTGGAGTGTAGGAGGAGACGGAAACACCATATATTTT,CAWSVGGDGNTIYF,TRBJ1-3,TRBV30,.,.
TGTGCTAGTGCCTCACGGACAGGGACCTACGAGCAGTACTTC,CASASRTGTYEQYF,TRBJ2-7,TRBV12-5,TRBD1,.
TGTGCCAGCACCCCCGGGGGGCGGGGGCCGCAGTATTTT,CASTPGGRGPQYF,TRBJ2-3,TRBV6-6,.,.
TGTGCCAGTAGTGACAGGGGTAACACTGAAGCTTTCTTT,CASSDRGNTEAFF,TRBJ1-1,TRBV19,TRBD1,few
TGTGCCAGCAGTAGGGACAGCTATGGCTACACCTTC,CASSRDSYGYTF,TRBJ1-2,TRBV6-5,TRBD1,.
TGTGCCAGCACCTTAGCCCAGGACTACACTGAAGCTTTCTTT,CASTLAQDYTEAFF,TRBJ1-1,TRBV28,.,.
TGCGCCAGCAGCCAGCGGGGAACTTACAATGAGCAGTTCTTC,CASSQRGTYNEQFF,TRBJ2-1,TRBV4-3,.,.
TGTGCCAGCAGTGCGGCTAGCGGGGTCGTGACCGGGGAGCTGTTTTTT,CASSAASGVVTGELFF,TRBJ2-2,TRBV6-1,TRBD2,.
TGTGCCAGCAGTGCGGACAGCAACGAGCAGTACTTC,CASSADSNEQYF,TRBJ2-7,TRBV6-1,.,.
TGTGCCTGGAAGGCCCGGGGGGCTGGCTGGGCCAAAAACATTCAGTACTTC,CAWKARGAGWAKNIQYF,TRBJ2-4,TRBV30,.,.
TGTGCCAGCAGCTTGAGCGGGGCCCTTAATGAAAAACTGTTTTTT,CASSLSGALNEKLFF,TRBJ1-4,TRBV5-8,.,few
TGTGCCAGCAGTTGGGGGGATTATGGCTACACCTTC,CASSWGDYGYTF,TRBJ1-2,TRBV28,.,.
TGTGCCTGGCGCAATGAGGAGGCGGGTCGAGATACGCAGTATTTT,CAWRNEEAGRDTQYF,TRBJ2-3,TRBV30,.,.
TGTGCCAGCAGTGAAGCGGACAGGGCGCGAGTTGGCTACACCTTC,CASSEADRARVGYTF,TRBJ1-2,TRBV6-1,TRBD1,.
TGTGCCAGCAGCGGACCCGACAGAACAAGCTCCTACAATGAGCAGTTCTTC,CASSGPDRTSSYNEQFF,TRBJ2-1,TRBV5-4,.,.
TGTGCCAGCACCGATGGGGGGATATGGAATCAGCCCCAGCATTTT,CASTDGGIWNQPQHF,TRBJ1-5,TRBV7-9,.,once
TGTGCCAGCACGGGCGGGGGGTACACCGGGGAGCTGTTTTTT,CASTGGGYTGELFF,TRBJ2-2,TRBV6-1,TRBD2,few
TGTGCCAGCAGCTCTACCGGGACAGCCTCTGGAAACACCATATATTTT,CASSSTGTASGNTIYF,TRBJ1-3,TRBV13,TRBD1,.
TGTGCCAGCAGTCCCGGGTGGGACACTGAAGCTTTCTTT,CASSPGWDTEAFF,TRBJ1-1,TRBV6-6,.,.
TGCGCCAGCAGCTTACGGCAGGGGTTGAACACTGAAGCTTTCTTT,CASSLRQGLNTEAFF,TRBJ1-1,TRBV5-1,.,.